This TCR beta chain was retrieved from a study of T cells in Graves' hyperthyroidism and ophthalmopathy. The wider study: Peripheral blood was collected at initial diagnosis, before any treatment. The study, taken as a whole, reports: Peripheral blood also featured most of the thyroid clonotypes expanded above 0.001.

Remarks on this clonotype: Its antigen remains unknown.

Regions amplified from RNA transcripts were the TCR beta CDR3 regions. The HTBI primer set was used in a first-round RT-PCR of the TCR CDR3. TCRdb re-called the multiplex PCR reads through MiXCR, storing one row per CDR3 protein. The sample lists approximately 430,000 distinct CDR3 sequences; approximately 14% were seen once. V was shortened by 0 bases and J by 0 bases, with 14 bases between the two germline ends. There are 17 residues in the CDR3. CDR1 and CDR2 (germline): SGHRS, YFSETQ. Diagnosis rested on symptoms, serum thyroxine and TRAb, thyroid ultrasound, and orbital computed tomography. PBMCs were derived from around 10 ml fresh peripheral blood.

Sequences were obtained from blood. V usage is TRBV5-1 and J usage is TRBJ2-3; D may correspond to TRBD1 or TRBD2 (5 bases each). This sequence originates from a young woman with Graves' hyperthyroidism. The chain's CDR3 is CASSLAGQAASTDTQYF. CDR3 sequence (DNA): TGCGCCAGCAGCTTGGCGGGGCAGGCAGCCAGCACAGATACGCAGTATTTT.